The 4 T cell receptor beta chains given below trace back to one sample, sequenced in a study of CXCR3-negative and CXCR3-positive naive CD8 T cells. Study-wide results and limits: CXCR3-positive naive cells carried more hydrophobic TRB CDR3s than CXCR3-negative naive cells did.

TRB cDNA libraries were made by UMI-labeled 5' RACE. With the 5' RACE reads reprocessed, TCRdb shows one record per CDR3 protein and no DNA. Its table lists over 95,000 distinct CDR3 sequences. Antigens of these TCRs are unknown. The sequenced sample was naive CXCR3+ CD8+ T cells from blood. Subset defined: CD45RO-CCR7+CD27+CD95- naive CD8+ T cells expressing CXCR3 (TNR3+). These receptors originate from a human donor in good health. Some clones in this sample may be carry-over from other donors' samples.

V usage is TRBV10-3 and J usage is TRBJ1-5; TCRdb reports TRBD1, a call that lacks DNA to check it against. Germline V CDR1 and CDR2: ENHRY, SYGVKD. CDR3 length: 13 amino acids. CDR3 protein: CAINSGLNQPQHF.

The chain is built from TRBV7-3 and TRBJ2-3. The CDR3 extends over 15 amino acids. Germline V lookup: CDR1 SGHTA, CDR2 FQGTGA. The CDR3 sequence: CASSFGVVSTDTQYF.

This sequence joins TRBV29-1 and TRBJ2-5; TCRdb indicates TRBD1, and absent DNA this call remains unverified. CDR1 is SQVTM and CDR2 is ANQGSEA in the germline V gene. This CDR3 has 15 amino acids. CDR3 amino acids: CSVSPNYREGETQYF.

This chain links TRBV5-1 with TRBJ2-7. Looked up from germline, CDR1 is SGHRS and CDR2 is YFSETQ. The CDR3 consists of 15 residues. CDR3 in amino acids: CASSLEHWGTYEQYF.